The present TCR beta chain was sequenced within a study of glioma-infiltrating T cells. This clonotype was found many times. The J segment lost 2 bases and the V segment lost 2 bases, leaving 5 bases of the junction unmatched. Looked up from germline, CDR1 is KGHSH and CDR2 is LQKENI. This CDR3 has 15 amino acids. Using RNA template, CDR3s of TCR alpha and beta were amplified with iRepertoire arm-PCR. Each CDR3 protein is one row after TCRdb ran MiXCR on the multiplex PCR reads. The sample has under 200,000 distinct CDR3 sequences, roughly 32% seen once. The chain employs TRBV18 and TRBJ2-7; TRBD2 matches 8 bases. The sequenced material came from glioma tissue, nonneoplastic brain tissue, or PBMCs (not recorded which). This receptor was obtained from a human donor with low-grade glioma or glioblastoma, undergoing nonglioma brain surgery, or in good health (not recorded which). CDR3 sequence reads: CASSPVLADTYEQYF. Written as DNA, the CDR3 is TGTGCCAGCTCACCAGTACTAGCGGATACCTACGAGCAGTACTTC.